The 22 T cell receptor beta chains given below trace back to one sample, sequenced in a study of molecular identifiers for immune sequencing clone quantification. Each CDR3 protein gets one entry after TCRdb re-called the PCR reads with MiXCR. The sample consists of around 470,000 distinct CDR3 sequences, roughly 24% of them appearing once. The source material was naive CD8+ T cells from blood, with Jurkat cell RNA spiked in. Regarding subset: FACS-sorted CD8+CD4-CCR7+CD45RA+ naive T cells. The receptor source for this set is a human donor in good health. Some libraries in this study had Jurkat cell RNA spiked in.

This clonotype was seen ten or more times. CDR3 DNA sequence: TGTGCCACCCTTAGTTCCGGCATTCAGTACTTC. This gives the protein CATLSSGIQYF. V and J are TRBV15 and TRBJ2-4; D gene uncertain. This CDR3 region has 11 residues. V was trimmed by 8 bases and J by 9 bases, leaving 11 bases between them. The germline gives CDR1 LNHNV, CDR2 YYDKDF (reference sequence).

The table lists this clonotype with a few counts. The chain has TRBV7-3 and TRBJ2-1; 10 positions agree with TRBD2. With V trimmed by 6 bases and J by 7 bases, 9 bases remained unmatched. Germline CDR1 and CDR2: SGHTA and FQGTGA. The CDR3 is 15 residues long. CDR3 bases: TGTGCCAGCAGAACCACTAGCGGGGCCTCTAATGAGCAGTTCTTC. Protein sequence: CASRTTSGASNEQFF.

There are a few counts of this clonotype. The V call is TRBV25-1, the J call TRBJ2-5, with D unclear. From germline, CDR1 is MGHDK and CDR2 SYGVNS. The CDR3 is 15 amino acids. V lost 0 bases and J 3 bases, leaving 11 bases between the germline ends. CDR3 residues: CASSEYSAVKETQYF. DNA for the CDR3: TGTGCCAGCAGTGAATATTCGGCAGTTAAAGAGACCCAGTACTTC.

CDR3 sequence reads: CASSQDRYGAGIQETQYF. The CDR3 nucleotides read TGCGCCAGCAGCCAAGATCGGTACGGAGCGGGCATACAAGAGACCCAGTACTTC. The gene calls are TRBV4-3 and TRBJ2-5, with D possibly TRBD2 on 6 matching bases. V was cut by 0 bases and J by 2 bases, with 19 bases left in between. The CDR3 extends over 18 amino acids. The germline V gene encodes CDR1 LGHNA and CDR2 YSLEER.

DNA of the CDR3: TGCGCCAGCAGCCAGTCGAGGGCGGGGATTAACGAGCAGTACTTC. As protein: CASSQSRAGINEQYF. The chain couples TRBV4-3 to TRBJ2-7; D possibly corresponds to TRBD2 (6 bases). V was cut by 3 bases and J by 5 bases, with 17 bases left in between. From germline, CDR1 is LGHNA and CDR2 YSLEER. This CDR3 spans 15 amino acids.

This clonotype appeared a few times. The genes are TRBV11-3 and TRBJ2-3, with 12 bases that match TRBD2. In germline, CDR1 is SGHNT, CDR2 YENEEA. The CDR3 has 16 amino acids. J lost 6 bases, V lost 8 bases, and 12 bases had no gene match. CDR3 DNA sequence: TGTGCCAGCTCGGGGGATCTAGCGGGAGGGCATGATACGCAGTATTTT. This gives the protein CASSGDLAGGHDTQYF.

The rearrangement links TRBV3-2 to TRBJ1-3; TRBD1, the table's D call, lacks a check against the DNA. TRBV3-2 is a pseudogene locus. This CDR3 contains 15 residues. The CDR3 region is CASSQFSGPGNTIYF. CDR3 coding DNA: TGTGCCAGCAGCCAATTTTCGGGGCCTGGAAACACCATATATTTT.

The gene calls are TRBV15 and TRBJ2-2; 8 bases are a match to TRBD2. The CDR3 contains 14 residues. After removal of 3 bases from V and 5 bases from J, the junction contained 2 bases not matched to a gene. From germline, CDR1 is LNHNV and CDR2 YYDKDF (reference sequence). As DNA, the CDR3 is TGTGCCACCAGCAGTACGGGGGGGACCGGGGAGCTGTTTTTT. Protein product: CATSSTGGTGELFF.

CDR3 residues: CASSLTSQGANYGYTF. The DNA for the CDR3 is TGTGCCAGCAGCTTGACTAGTCAGGGAGCTAACTATGGCTACACCTTC. The chain uses TRBV9 and TRBJ1-2, with D possibly TRBD1 on 5 matching bases. Germline CDR1 reads SGDLS; CDR2 reads YYNGEE. With 4 bases removed from V and 0 bases from J, the gap between germline ends came to 16 bases. The CDR3 length is 16 residues.

Points on this clonotype: This could be a read error, since a much larger clone is one nucleotide away. The V and J genes are TRBV11-2 and TRBJ1-4; D may be TRBD1 (6 bases). Germline CDR1 reads SGHAT; CDR2 reads FQNNGV. This CDR3 has 14 residues. For the CDR3, the DNA is TGTGCCGGCAGCTGGGGGGCCACTAATGAAAAACTGTTTTTT. Translating gives CAGSWGATNEKLFF.

Points on this clonotype: The junction departs from the called germline gene at one end, perhaps through a read error. This CDR3 reads CASSQERDSGSQETQDF. CDR3 DNA sequence: TGCGCCAGCAGCCAAGAGAGAGATAGCGGGTCCCAAGAGACCCAGGACTTC. The V gene is TRBV4-1, the J gene TRBJ2-5; 7 bases match TRBD2. Germline V gene data show CDR1 as MGHRA and CDR2 as YSYEKL. The CDR3 covers 17 residues.

The chain joins TRBV11-3 to TRBJ2-7; maybe TRBD1 (6 bases). The V gene's germline CDR1 is SGHNT and CDR2 YENEEA. Trimming took 1 base from V and 1 from J, leaving 11 bases between them. This CDR3 contains 15 residues. The CDR3 region has the DNA TGTGCCAGCAGCTTAGGAACCGGACAGTCCTACGAGCAGTACTTC. Protein product: CASSLGTGQSYEQYF. The variable domain in full, completed from reference TRBV11-3 and TRBJ2-7, reads EAGVVQSPRYKIIEKKQPVAFWCNPISGHNTLYWYLQNLGQGPELLIRYENEEAVDDSQLPKDRFSAERLKGVDSTLKIQPAELGDSAVYLCASSLGTGQSYEQYFGPGTRLTVT.

This clonotype turned up a few times. V and J are TRBV7-9 and TRBJ2-1; 7 bases are shared with TRBD2. The CDR3 is made up of 15 amino acids. The trim removed 1 base at V and 6 bases at J, leaving 6 bases unmatched. CDR1 is SEHNR, CDR2 FQNEAQ, per germline (reference sequence). The chain's CDR3 is CASSLVLGGRNEQFF. In nucleotides, the CDR3 is TGTGCCAGCAGCTTAGTCCTGGGAGGGCGCAATGAGCAGTTCTTC.

Note on this clonotype: A much bigger clone sits one base away, suggesting this may be a read error. J is TRBJ1-5 and V is TRBV5-6; no firm D call. The CDR3 contains 14 residues. CDR1 and CDR2 (germline): SGHDT, YYEEEE. CDR3 region: CASSLGQANQPQQF. In DNA form, the CDR3 reads TGTGCCAGCAGCTTGGGGCAGGCCAATCAGCCCCAGCAGTTT.

This clonotype was recorded a few times. This rearrangement joins TRBV11-2 to TRBJ2-2; 12 positions agree with TRBD2. The junction had 2 bases not matched to a gene; V was cut back by 2 bases and J by 1 base. There are 17 residues in the CDR3. Germline values: CDR1 SGHAT, CDR2 FQNNGV. The CDR3 here is CASSLWGLAGNTGELFF. The CDR3 region has the DNA TGTGCCAGCAGCTTATGGGGACTAGCGGGGAACACCGGGGAGCTGTTTTTT.

This clonotype was recorded at least ten times. The chain recombines TRBV5-4 with TRBJ1-1, with D uncertain. CDR1 is SGHNT and CDR2 is YYREEE in the germline V gene (reference sequence). This CDR3 is 17 amino acids long. The V end was cut by 0 bases, the J end by 4 bases, with 19 bases between. CDR3 region: CASSLDGGQSVGTEAFF. The CDR3 bases are TGTGCCAGCAGCTTGGATGGAGGTCAAAGCGTAGGCACTGAAGCTTTCTTT.

The J gene is TRBJ2-7, the V gene TRBV20-1; 16 bases are a match to TRBD2. The V gene end was trimmed by 3 bases and the J gene end by 4 bases; junction bases not matched to a gene: 3. The CDR3 sequence is 15 residues long. Germline loops: CDR1 DFQATT, CDR2 SNEGSKA (reference sequence). The CDR3 sequence: CSARGLAGGWYEQYF. The CDR3 DNA is TGCAGTGCTAGGGGACTAGCGGGAGGGTGGTACGAGCAGTACTTC.

V usage is TRBV20-1 and J usage is TRBJ1-1; 7 bases fit TRBD1. The CDR3 runs 11 residues. Germline values: CDR1 DFQATT, CDR2 SNEGSKA (reference sequence). As DNA, the CDR3 is TGCAGGAAAGACAGGGACACTGAAGCTTTCTTT. Its protein is CRKDRDTEAFF.

This clonotype has a single count. The chain uses TRBV19 and TRBJ2-5, with D perhaps assigned TRBD1 or TRBD2 (7 bases each). With 9 bases removed from V and 1 base from J, the gap between germline ends came to 24 bases. This CDR3 has 17 amino acids. In germline, CDR1 is LNHDA, CDR2 SQIVND (reference sequence). CDR3 sequence: CASSRGGGHHPQETQYF. The CDR3 DNA sequence: TGTGCCAGCTCCAGGGGGGGGGGTCATCACCCCCAAGAGACCCAGTACTTC.

The genes are TRBV6-2 or TRBV6-3 and TRBJ2-2, with D unresolved. The germline gives CDR1 MNHEY, CDR2 SVGEGT. The CDR3 contains 14 residues. With 6 bases removed from V and 1 base from J, the gap between germline ends came to 9 bases. The CDR3 region has the DNA TGTGCCAGCAGAAAGGGCGGGAACACCGGGGAGCTGTTTTTT. This encodes CASRKGGNTGELFF.

This clonotype occurred a few times. One junction end does not reproduce the germline sequence, and a read error may be involved. The V gene is TRBV11-2, the J gene TRBJ2-1, with 8 bases fitting TRBD2. CDR1 is SGHAT, CDR2 FQNNGV, per germline. The CDR3 contains 15 residues. The CDR3 DNA sequence: TGTGCCAGCGGCTTTTCCCCCGGGACTAGTTTTGAGCAGTTCTTC. This codes for CASGFSPGTSFEQFF.

The V and J genes are TRBV12-3 or TRBV12-4 and TRBJ2-1; 11 nucleotides align to TRBD2. Trimming cost V 5 bases and J 5 bases; bases outside gene matches: 5. The CDR3 is made up of 15 amino acids. The DNA for the CDR3 is TGTGCCAGCAGTATGGGACTAGCGGCTAACAATGAGCAGTTCTTC. Amino acids: CASSMGLAANNEQFF.